Presented here are 21 T cell receptor beta chains from one specimen sequenced in a study of T cells in Graves' hyperthyroidism and ophthalmopathy. The CDR3 regions of TCR beta were amplified from RNA transcripts. The HTBI set primed first-round TCR CDR3 RT-PCR. TCRdb used MiXCR to reprocess the multiplex PCR reads, holding one entry per CDR3 protein. In the table there are 550,000 to 650,000 distinct CDR3 sequences, 13% to 15% of which are singletons. What was sequenced was blood. The source of these receptors is a middle-aged woman with Graves' hyperthyroidism.

In its sample, this clonotype was seen many times. The CDR3 DNA is TGCAGTGCCAGGACGGATGGCAATCAGCCCCAGCATTTT. Residues: CSARTDGNQPQHF. V gene TRBV20-1 combines with J gene TRBJ1-5, with D hard to call. This CDR3 contains 13 residues. V lost 6 bases, J lost 2 bases, and 11 bases lay in between. Germline CDR1 and CDR2: DFQATT and SNEGSKA (reference sequence).

There are many counts of this clonotype. The chain carries TRBV12-3 or TRBV12-4 and TRBJ1-2; perhaps TRBD1 as D (6 bases). Trimming left V 5 bases short and J 2 bases short, with 12 bases between. The CDR3 loop spans 14 amino acids. CDR3 protein: CASSNRERNYGYTF. For the CDR3, the DNA is TGTGCCAGCAGTAACAGGGAGAGAAACTATGGCTACACCTTC.

This clonotype was detected only a few times. The chain joins TRBV25-1 to TRBJ1-2; 7 positions agree with TRBD1. Germline loops: CDR1 MGHDK, CDR2 SYGVNS. After removal of 10 bases from V and 6 bases from J, the junction contained 14 bases not matched to a gene. The CDR3 is made up of 14 amino acids. For the CDR3, the DNA is TGTGCCACCCAAGACCCGGGACAGTACGATGGCTACACCTTC. Translation gives CATQDPGQYDGYTF.

The rearrangement uses TRBV6-5 and TRBJ2-5; TRBD1 aligns across 7 bases. The CDR3 runs 15 residues. From germline, CDR1 is MNHEY and CDR2 SVGAGI. Germline trimming cut 2 bases from V and 4 bases from J; bases unmatched to any gene: 7. The CDR3 bases are TGTGCCAGCAGTTACCCCGGACAGGCGGTAGAGACCCAGTACTTC. The encoded protein is CASSYPGQAVETQYF.

This clonotype was counted between two and nine times. This sequence joins TRBV7-8 and TRBJ1-5; D may be TRBD1 (6 bases). The CDR3 has 15 residues. V shed 5 bases and J shed 4 bases, with 15 bases lying between them. Germline CDR1 reads SGHVS; CDR2 reads FQNEAQ. In nucleotides, the CDR3 is TGTGCCAGCAGCCCAGGGGCGGGGGCTAATCAGCCCCAGCATTTT. Its protein product is CASSPGAGANQPQHF.

This clonotype appeared a few times. The chain uses TRBV6-1 and TRBJ2-7; D is uncertain. V was clipped by 6 bases and J by 2 bases, with 14 bases between them. This CDR3 region has 14 residues. Germline V gene sequence: CDR1 MNHNS, CDR2 SASEGT. The CDR3 DNA reads as TGTGCCAGCAGCACACGACCGGGCCCCTACGAGCAGTACTTC. Amino acid sequence: CASSTRPGPYEQYF.

This clonotype was counted between two and nine times. The rearrangement uses TRBV28 and TRBJ1-3; TRBD1 might be the D (6 bases). CDR3 length: 19 residues. Between the trimmed V and J ends, which lost 2 bases and 0 bases, there was a span of 20 bases. Germline assignment: CDR1 MDHEN and CDR2 SYDVKM. CDR3 protein: CASSLPTGGGGSSGNTIYF. The CDR3 bases are TGTGCCAGCAGTTTACCTACCGGGGGCGGGGGATCCTCTGGAAACACCATATATTTT.

Ten or more counts support this clonotype. V and J are TRBV6-2 or TRBV6-3 and TRBJ2-7, with TRBD1 matching 7 bases. The CDR3 runs 17 residues. Germline values: CDR1 MNHEY, CDR2 SVGEGT. J gave up 0 bases and V 4 bases, and 12 bases lay outside the gene matches. CDR3 bases: TGTGCCAGCAGTTCCGTCAAATGGACAGGAAGCTCCTACGAGCAGTACTTC. As protein: CASSSVKWTGSSYEQYF.

This chain uses TRBV20-1 with TRBJ2-7, with D tentatively TRBD2 (6 bases). Germline CDR1 DFQATT, CDR2 SNEGSKA (reference sequence). This CDR3 contains 13 residues. V shed 0 bases and J shed 2 bases, with 8 bases lying between them. CDR3 coding DNA: TGCAGTGCTAGAGAAGGAGGGACCTACGAGCAGTACTTC. Encoded protein: CSAREGGTYEQYF.

In its sample, this clonotype was seen a few times. This chain joins TRBV12-3 or TRBV12-4 and TRBJ2-1, with D perhaps matching TRBD2 (6 bases). The V end lost 6 bases, the J end lost 8 bases, and 17 bases lay between the germline ends. The CDR3 length is 14 residues. CDR3 nucleotides: TGTGCCAGCAGCCCGTTGACTAGGGCACATGAGCAGTTCTTC. The encoded protein is CASSPLTRAHEQFF.

This clonotype has ten or more counts. The chain links TRBV9 to TRBJ2-1; D assignment may be TRBD1 or TRBD2 (5 bases each). Trimming left V 4 bases short and J 7 bases short, with 12 bases between. The CDR3 is 13 amino acids. Per the germline V gene, CDR1 is SGDLS and CDR2 is YYNGEE. The CDR3 loop is CASSQDGGNEQFF. CDR3 coding DNA: TGTGCCAGCAGCCAAGATGGGGGTAATGAGCAGTTCTTC.

V and J are TRBV7-9 and TRBJ2-3; TRBD2 agrees at 14 bases. The CDR3 consists of 16 residues. The trim removed 1 base at V and 6 bases at J, leaving 3 bases unmatched. The germline V gene encodes CDR1 SEHNR and CDR2 FQNEAQ (reference sequence). CDR3 amino acids: CASSLVGTSGSDTQYF. As DNA, the CDR3 is TGTGCCAGCAGCTTAGTAGGGACTAGCGGGAGCGATACGCAGTATTTT.

The chain carries TRBV20-1 and TRBJ1-3; D gene unclear. The CDR3 is made up of 12 amino acids. Germline V gene data show CDR1 as DFQATT and CDR2 as SNEGSKA (reference sequence). V dropped 0 bases and J dropped 4 bases, with 4 bases sitting between them. CDR3 DNA sequence: TGCAGTGCTAGAGAAGTCGGAAACACCATATATTTT. Amino acid sequence: CSAREVGNTIYF.

This clonotype has ten or more counts. The rearrangement uses TRBV18 and TRBJ2-2; possible D gene TRBD2, 5 bases. Germline CDR1 KGHSH, CDR2 LQKENI. The V end lost 3 bases, the J end lost 3 bases, and 11 bases lay between the germline ends. The CDR3 spans 15 residues. CDR3 amino acids: CASSPSTKHTGELFF. CDR3 nucleotide sequence: TGTGCCAGCTCACCCTCGACTAAACACACCGGGGAGCTGTTTTTT.

Many counts were recorded for this clonotype. The rearrangement links TRBV18 to TRBJ2-3; tentatively, D is TRBD2 (5 bases). V shed 5 bases and J shed 1 base, with 10 bases lying between them. Germline V gene data show CDR1 as KGHSH and CDR2 as LQKENI. This CDR3 region has 14 residues. DNA for the CDR3: TGTGCCAGCTCAAGTACGAGGGGCACAGATACGCAGTATTTT. Translated: CASSSTRGTDTQYF.

This clonotype was observed many times. The rearrangement uses TRBV6-5 and TRBJ2-7, with TRBD2 identical over 7 bases. Trimming took 0 bases from V and 0 from J; bases not matched to a gene: 2. Germline assignment: CDR1 MNHEY and CDR2 SVGAGI. The CDR3 runs 15 residues. In DNA, the CDR3 is TGTGCCAGCAGTTACTCGGGGGGGAGCTCCTACGAGCAGTACTTC. It codes for CASSYSGGSSYEQYF.

There are a few counts of this clonotype. The chain uses TRBV15 and TRBJ1-2; weak D call: TRBD1 (5 bases). CDR3 length: 13 residues. V lost 6 bases and J lost 2, with 10 bases in between. CDR1 is LNHNV and CDR2 is YYDKDF in the germline V gene (reference sequence). The CDR3, as DNA: TGTGCCACCAGTTTTTCAGGGAACTATGGCTACACCTTC. Translation gives CATSFSGNYGYTF.

The chain couples TRBV7-6 to TRBJ1-1; weak D call: TRBD1 (5 bases). Between the trimmed V and J ends, which lost 0 bases and 4 bases, there was a span of 12 bases. The CDR3 length is 15 residues. Germline V gives CDR1 SGHVS, CDR2 FNYEAQ. This CDR3 reads CASSLARAEFTEAFF. DNA of the CDR3: TGTGCCAGCAGCTTAGCCAGGGCAGAATTCACTGAAGCTTTCTTT. The full variable domain, its missing parts supplied by reference TRBV7-6 and TRBJ1-1, is GAGVSQSPRYKVTKRGQDVALRCDPISGHVSLYWYRQALGQGPEFLTYFNYEAQQDKSGLPNDRFSAERPEGSISTLTIQRTEQRDSAMYRCASSLARAEFTEAFFGQGTRLTVV.

This clonotype was recorded many times. The CDR3 sequence: CASSAGLSANTGELFF. The DNA of the CDR3 is TGTGCCAGCAGCGCGGGACTTTCCGCGAACACCGGGGAGCTGTTTTTT. V and J are TRBV11-2 and TRBJ2-2; TRBD2 is a possible D gene (6 bases). Between the trimmed V and J ends, which lost 5 bases and 0 bases, there was a span of 13 bases. The CDR3 has 16 amino acids. Germline V gives CDR1 SGHAT, CDR2 FQNNGV.

The V call is TRBV20-1, the J call TRBJ2-5; 9 bases are shared with TRBD2. Germline V gene lookup returns CDR1 DFQATT and CDR2 SNEGSKA (reference sequence). J gave up 5 bases and V 4 bases, and 17 bases lay outside the gene matches. There are 17 residues in the CDR3. The CDR3 protein is CSATSFRGRAPGETQYF. DNA for the CDR3: TGCAGTGCTACAAGTTTCCGCGGGAGGGCCCCAGGGGAGACCCAGTACTTC.

At least ten counts were recorded for this clonotype. The V call is TRBV14, the J call TRBJ2-3; 9 bases align to TRBD1. CDR3 length equals 17 residues. Unmatched junction bases numbered 8, after V lost 2 bases and J lost 2 bases. Germline CDR1 reads SGHDN; CDR2 reads FVKESK. CDR3 loop: CASSQFTGTGSTDTQYF. Written as DNA, the CDR3 is TGTGCCAGCAGCCAATTTACCGGGACAGGGTCCACAGATACGCAGTATTTT.